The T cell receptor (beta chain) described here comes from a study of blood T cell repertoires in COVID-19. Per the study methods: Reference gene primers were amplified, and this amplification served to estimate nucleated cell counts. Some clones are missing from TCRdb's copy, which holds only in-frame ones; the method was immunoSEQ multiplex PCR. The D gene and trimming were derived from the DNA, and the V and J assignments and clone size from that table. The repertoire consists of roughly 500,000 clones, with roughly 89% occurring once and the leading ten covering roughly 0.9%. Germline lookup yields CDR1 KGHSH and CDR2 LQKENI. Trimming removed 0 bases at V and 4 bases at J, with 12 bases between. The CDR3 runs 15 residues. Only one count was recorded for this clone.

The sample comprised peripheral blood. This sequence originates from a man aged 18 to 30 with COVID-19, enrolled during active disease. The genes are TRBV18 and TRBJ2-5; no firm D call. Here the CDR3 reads CASSPPEVTRETQYF. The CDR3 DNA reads TGTGCCAGCTCACCACCTGAGGTAACACGAGAGACCCAGTACTTC.